This TCR beta chain is drawn from a study of T cell responses to AZD1222 COVID-19 vaccine. Study-level findings and limits: The repertoires were collected only after the peak T cell response. Of the AZD1222 recipients, only six were seropositive at baseline. Spike-spanning, vaccine-associated CD4 TCRs were dominant at 160-218 and 743-854. Donors were chiefly white British, with a greater number of females, and clonal diversity was perhaps underestimated.

In the case of this clone: What it binds is unknown.

Method: immunoSEQ multiplex PCR; TCRdb's copy keeps in-frame clones and lacks some. The sample carries over 200,000 clones, about 94% recorded once. The CDR3 runs to 14 residues. Germline V lookup: CDR1 MDHEN, CDR2 SYDVKM. V shed 7 bases and J 6 bases; nucleotides not matched to a gene: 8. V and J are TRBV28 and TRBJ1-4, with 7 bases fitting TRBD1. This TCR was sampled from an adult who received the MenACWY meningococcal vaccine as a control. Material: peripheral blood, obtained 28 days after the second dose of the MenACWY control vaccine. The CDR3 protein is CASTEFGTDEKLFF. In DNA form, the CDR3 reads TGTGCCAGCACCGAATTCGGGACAGATGAAAAACTGTTTTTT.